The rows below give T cell receptor beta chains drawn from one sample of a study of CD8+CD57+ T cells in acquired aplastic anemia. TCRdb recomputed calls from the reads with MiXCR, one row per CDR3 protein. The top ten hold approximately 60% of the sample, which has roughly 98,000 distinct CDR3 sequences, roughly two thirds seen once. The sequencing input was sorted CD4+, CD8+, or CD8+CD57+ T cells (not recorded which) from PBMCs. Source of these receptors: a human donor with aplastic anemia. Each CDR3 is given with its conserved first and last residue. The D gene is left open where the match is weak. Size values are once, few and many counts, or a class for expanded clones, and some rows have none.

>NA|TRBJ1-2|TRBV7-9|once
TGTGCCAGCAGCTTAGGTTGGACGGGCGGCTACACCTTC
CASSLGWTGGYTF
>TRBD2|TRBJ2-1|TRBV25-1|few
TGTGCCAGCAGTGATTCTCTGACTAGCTTGAATGAGCAGTTCTTC
CASSDSLTSLNEQFF
>NA|TRBJ2-3|TRBV12-3/TRBV12-4|NA
TGTGCCAGCGGACTCCAGGACACAGATACGCAGTATTTT
CASGLQDTDTQYF
>NA|TRBJ2-7|TRBV15|NA
TGTGCCACCAGCAGAGAAGGGGCGAACGAGCAGTACTTC
CATSREGANEQYF
>NA|TRBJ2-1|TRBV15|few
TGTGCCACCAGCCCCGTTAAGGGTGAGCAGTTCTTC
CATSPVKGEQFF
>NA|TRBJ1-1|TRBV7-8|NA
TGTGCCAGCATGATGAACACTGAAGCTTTCTTT
CASMMNTEAFF
>TRBD1|TRBJ2-7|TRBV7-8|NA
TGTGCCAGCAGCTCCAGGACAGGGGGCAGGAACGAGCAGTACTTC
CASSSRTGGRNEQYF
>NA|TRBJ2-5|TRBV10-1|NA
TGCGCCAGCGAGTTTAATTCCCCAACAAGCGGGACCCAGTACTTC
CASEFNSPTSGTQYF
>TRBD1|TRBJ1-5|TRBV7-6|NA
TGTGCCAGCAAGTCCGGGACAGGGGATCAGCCCCAGCATTTT
CASKSGTGDQPQHF
>NA|TRBJ2-7|TRBV20-1|NA
TGCAGTGCTAGGTCAAAGTACGAGCAGTACTTC
CSARSKYEQYF
>NA|TRBJ1-6|TRBV2|NA
TGTACCAGCAGTGTTTGGGGTCCCCTCCACTTT
CTSSVWGPLHF
>NA|TRBJ2-1|TRBV5-1|NA
TGCGCCAGCAGCTTGTTGGAGGATGAGCAGTTCTTC
CASSLLEDEQFF
>TRBD1|TRBJ1-5|TRBV2|NA
TGTGCCAGCAGGGCTACAGGGGGAAGACAGCCCCAGCATTTT
CASRATGGRQPQHF
>TRBD1|TRBJ2-7|TRBV20-1|NA
TGCAGTGCTGCTCTTACCGGGACAGGGGTCGGTTACGAGCAGTACTTC
CSAALTGTGVGYEQYF
>NA|TRBJ1-1|TRBV3-1|NA
TGTGCCAGCAGCCAAGATCGGCAGGGAACTGAAGCTTTCTTT
CASSQDRQGTEAFF
>NA|TRBJ2-5|TRBV2|NA
TGTGCCAGTTTTAGCGCCCAAGAGACCCAGTACTTC
CASFSAQETQYF
>NA|TRBJ1-6|TRBV5-1|NA
TGCGCCAGCAGCTCCGGACAGTTTCAAAATTCACCCCTCCACTTT
CASSSGQFQNSPLHF
>NA|TRBJ2-1|TRBV24-1|NA
TGTGCCACCAGTGATCAGACGGCAGGGGAAAATGAGCAGTTCTTC
CATSDQTAGENEQFF
>NA|TRBJ2-3|TRBV7-9|NA
TGTGCCAGCAAAAACTCCACAGATACGCAGTATTTT
CASKNSTDTQYF
>NA|TRBJ2-7|TRBV10-2|NA
TGCGCCAGCAGTAACGTCGGGGGCTTCGGCGAGCAGTACTTC
CASSNVGGFGEQYF
>NA|TRBJ1-5|TRBV20-1|NA
TGCAGTGCTAGTAGCAGGGCCAACTATAGCAATCAGCCCCAGCATTTT
CSASSRANYSNQPQHF
>NA|TRBJ2-2|TRBV3-1|NA
TGTGCCAGCAGCCAACTTGAGGACACCGGGGAGCTGTTTTTT
CASSQLEDTGELFF
>NA|TRBJ1-5|TRBV20-1|many
TGCAGTGCTAGGATCGGCGGCAGGCTACTTAATAGCAATCAGCCCCAGCATTTT
CSARIGGRLLNSNQPQHF
>TRBD2|TRBJ2-7|TRBV7-6|few
TGTGCCAGCAGCTTATTTGTAGCGGGAGAGGACGAGCAGTACTTC
CASSLFVAGEDEQYF
>TRBD1|TRBJ2-1|TRBV7-3|NA
TGTGCCAGCAGCCACGACAGGGGGGAGCATAATGAGCAGTTCTTC
CASSHDRGEHNEQFF
>TRBD1|TRBJ1-6|TRBV19|NA
TGTGCCAGTAGTAAATTCCGGGACAGGGTGGATTCACCCCTCCACTTT
CASSKFRDRVDSPLHF